The 25 T cell receptor beta chains below all came from one sample that was sequenced in a study of identical twins (dated by TCRdb to 2016 to 2018). Receptors were amplified or captured by 5' RACE. For sequencing, an Illumina HiSeq 2000 was employed. TCRdb's own reprocessing of the public reads used fastp at Q25 and MiXCR and kept productive beta chains. Rows with one shared CDR3 protein collapse into an entry with the most common genes and DNA. For this sample the table gives 500,000 to 700,000 distinct CDR3 sequences, of which about 7.6% were detected only once. In total, the top ten clones hold 1.6% of the sample. These data also formed part of another study, on yellow fever vaccine responses in identical twins.

The specimen was PBMCs. Every receptor here comes from a woman between 18 and 30 years old in good health.

The table lists this clonotype with a few counts. CDR3 sequence reads: CSARDLIASPAGELFF. The DNA of the CDR3 is TGCAGTGCTAGAGACCTCATAGCGAGTCCCGCCGGGGAGCTGTTTTTT. This chain joins TRBV20-1 and TRBJ2-2; D might be TRBD2 (5 bases). Germline CDR1 and CDR2: DFQATT and SNEGSKA (reference sequence). The V end was cut by 0 bases, the J end by 6 bases, with 17 bases between. This CDR3 has 16 residues.

This chain uses TRBV29-1 with TRBJ2-5, with D possibly matching TRBD2 (7 bases). The germline gives CDR1 SQVTM, CDR2 ANQGSEA. The germline V and J ends were trimmed by 3 bases and 5 bases, with 19 bases remaining between them. The CDR3 is made up of 15 amino acids. CDR3 DNA sequence: TGCAGCGTTGAGGGGGCCGCGGGGGCTTGGGAGACCCAGTACTTC. Translated, it gives CSVEGAAGAWETQYF.

This clonotype was found a few times. The J gene is TRBJ2-1, the V gene TRBV5-1; D unresolved. Germline V lookup: CDR1 SGHRS, CDR2 YFSETQ. V shed 4 bases and J shed 2 bases, with 7 bases lying between them. This CDR3 is built from 13 residues. The CDR3 protein is CASSKDTYNEQFF. The CDR3 DNA sequence: TGCGCCAGCAGCAAAGACACCTACAATGAGCAGTTCTTC.

In its sample, this clonotype was seen many times. This chain joins TRBV10-3 and TRBJ2-5, with TRBD2 as a possible D gene (5 bases). Trimming shortened V by 3 bases and J by 5 bases, and 16 bases separated the two germline ends. The germline V gene encodes CDR1 ENHRY and CDR2 SYGVKD. The CDR3 contains 15 residues. The CDR3 bases are TGTGCCATCAGTGACCTAGCTCTGACCAGGGAGACCCAGTACTTC. It is translated as CAISDLALTRETQYF.

This clonotype was recorded a few times. The chain links TRBV19 to TRBJ2-3; no clear D gene. CDR3 length: 16 amino acids. Trimming removed 6 bases from V and 2 bases from J, with 18 bases in between. Per germline, CDR1 LNHDA and CDR2 SQIVND (reference sequence). The DNA for the CDR3 is TGTGCCAGTAGCTTTGGCAGCCGGCGTCCCACAGATACGCAGTATTTT. This encodes CASSFGSRRPTDTQYF.

This clonotype was counted many times. The J gene is TRBJ2-3, the V gene TRBV29-1; D is perhaps TRBD1 or TRBD2 (5 bases each). This CDR3 contains 14 residues. Trimming stripped 5 bases from V and 3 bases from J, with 15 bases between. Germline lookup yields CDR1 SQVTM and CDR2 ANQGSEA. The CDR3 loop reads CSVTRGVKTDTQYF. CDR3 sequence (DNA): TGCAGCGTTACCCGGGGCGTCAAAACAGATACGCAGTATTTT.

This clonotype was detected only a few times. The CDR3 region is CASNGDPANADTQYF. The CDR3 DNA sequence: TGTGCCAGCAATGGGGATCCAGCTAACGCAGATACGCAGTATTTT. This rearrangement joins TRBV6-1 to TRBJ2-3; D uncertain. There are 15 residues in the CDR3. Trimming removed 7 bases from V and 4 bases from J, with 18 bases in between. CDR1 is MNHNS and CDR2 is SASEGT in the germline V gene.

Many counts were recorded for this clonotype. V is TRBV29-1 and J is TRBJ2-5; a weak D match, TRBD1 (6 bases). Germline V lookup: CDR1 SQVTM, CDR2 ANQGSEA. This CDR3 is 14 amino acids long. Trimming pared 6 bases from V and 5 bases from J, leaving 19 bases between. The CDR3 loop reads CSVGGGRIYETQYF. The CDR3 DNA reads as TGCAGCGTAGGGGGTGGCAGGATATATGAGACCCAGTACTTC.

This clonotype was detected many times. The chain joins TRBV3-1 to TRBJ2-1; a possible D gene is TRBD2 (5 bases). The V gene's germline CDR1 is LGHDT and CDR2 YNNKEL (reference sequence). V was cut by 1 base and J by 11 bases, with 6 bases left in between. This CDR3 is built from 11 residues. CDR3 amino acids: CASSQAGKQFF. The CDR3, as DNA: TGTGCCAGCAGCCAAGCGGGAAAGCAGTTCTTC.

This clonotype was counted many times. This sequence joins TRBV29-1 and TRBJ2-5; D possibly corresponds to TRBD2 (5 bases). Trimming removed 4 bases at V and 5 bases at J, with 17 bases between. Germline V lookup: CDR1 SQVTM, CDR2 ANQGSEA. The CDR3 consists of 14 residues. CDR3 DNA: TGCAGCGTTGGTCTAGGAGGCGGTGCCGAGACCCAGTACTTC. It yields the protein CSVGLGGGAETQYF.

V gene TRBV5-1 combines with J gene TRBJ2-6; 9 bases match TRBD2. After removal of 0 bases from V and 1 base from J, the junction contained 11 bases not matched to a gene. Germline V CDR1 and CDR2: SGHRS, YFSETQ. This CDR3 spans 20 amino acids. Here the CDR3 DNA reads TGCGCCAGCAGCTTGGTGGTAGCGGGAGCGTCGGGATCTGGGGCCAACGTCCTGACTTTC. This sequence encodes CASSLVVAGASGSGANVLTF.

This chain links TRBV6-1 with TRBJ2-5, with TRBD2 as a possible D gene (6 bases). The CDR3 sequence is 14 residues long. The germline V gene has CDR1 MNHNS and CDR2 SASEGT. The ends were cut back, 6 bases at V and 7 bases at J, with 18 bases in the middle. CDR3 nucleotide sequence: TGTGCCAGCAGCGTGGACGGCTCAGCGGGGACCCAGTACTTC. It is translated as CASSVDGSAGTQYF.

This chain connects TRBV6-1 to TRBJ2-1; D call uncertain. Germline assignment: CDR1 MNHNS and CDR2 SASEGT. V lost 1 base and J 5 bases, leaving 3 bases between the germline ends. The CDR3 is 12 residues long. The DNA of the CDR3 is TGTGCCAGCAGTGAAGTACACAATGAGCAGTTCTTC. Encoded protein: CASSEVHNEQFF.

This clonotype was picked up a small number of times. The chain uses TRBV2 and TRBJ2-5; D gene unclear. There are 12 residues in the CDR3. Per the germline V gene, CDR1 is SNHLY and CDR2 is FYNNEI. V was clipped by 11 bases and J by 5 bases, with 15 bases between them. In DNA, the CDR3 is TGTGCCGTCGAGGTGGAAAAGGAGACCCAGTACTTC. This encodes CAVEVEKETQYF.

This clonotype has ten or more counts. The V and J genes are TRBV6-5 and TRBJ2-7; 9 bases map to TRBD2. After removal of 0 bases from V and 2 bases from J, the junction contained 8 bases not matched to a gene. The length of the CDR3 is 17 residues. The germline gives CDR1 MNHEY, CDR2 SVGAGI. CDR3 in amino acids: CASSYSRVLAGAYEQYF. In DNA form, the CDR3 reads TGTGCCAGCAGTTACTCGAGAGTATTAGCGGGAGCCTACGAGCAGTACTTC.

The chain carries TRBV12-3 or TRBV12-4 and TRBJ2-2; 10 bases are shared with TRBD1. The length of the CDR3 is 16 residues. With 6 bases clipped from V and 5 bases from J, the junction kept 9 bases outside the gene matches. The CDR3 DNA reads as TGTGCCAGCAGCTACAGACAGGGGGCTCGAACCGGGGAGCTGTTTTTT. This encodes CASSYRQGARTGELFF.

This clonotype was counted only a few times. V is TRBV7-9 and J is TRBJ2-7, with no clear D. This CDR3 is built from 13 residues. The germline V and J ends were trimmed by 5 bases and 0 bases, with 8 bases remaining between them. The germline V gene encodes CDR1 SEHNR and CDR2 FQNEAQ (reference sequence). Here the CDR3 DNA reads TGTGCCAGCAGCCCGAGTAGCTCCTACGAGCAGTACTTC. This codes for CASSPSSSYEQYF.

This clonotype was detected only a few times. The gene calls are TRBV19 and TRBJ1-4; D is uncertain. The CDR3 consists of 18 residues. Per the germline V gene, CDR1 is LNHDA and CDR2 is SQIVND (reference sequence). Trimming removed 7 bases at V and 4 bases at J, with 25 bases between. CDR3 sequence reads: CASTSLLSSPKDNEKLFF. CDR3 DNA: TGTGCCAGTACATCCCTACTCTCGAGCCCTAAAGATAATGAAAAACTGTTTTTT.

This clonotype came up many times. The V and J genes are TRBV10-3 and TRBJ2-3; 11 bases agree with TRBD2. The CDR3 is 17 residues long. With V trimmed by 4 bases and J by 3 bases, 9 bases remained unmatched. Germline loops: CDR1 ENHRY, CDR2 SYGVKD. The CDR3 nucleotides read TGTGCCATCAGTGGTGTTAGCGGGGGGGCTTCGACAGATACGCAGTATTTT. This sequence encodes CAISGVSGGASTDTQYF.

This clonotype showed up many times. The V gene is TRBV5-1, the J gene TRBJ2-7; D perhaps matches TRBD2 (5 bases). CDR3 length equals 15 residues. Germline CDR1 reads SGHRS; CDR2 reads YFSETQ. Trimming cost V 0 bases and J 4 bases, with 14 bases left between them. In DNA, the CDR3 is TGCGCCAGCAGCTTGGCCCGGGAAGTAGAGTACGAGCAGTACTTC. It yields the protein CASSLAREVEYEQYF.

The genes are TRBV11-2 and TRBJ1-2; maybe TRBD1 (6 bases). V was cut by 1 base and J by 6 bases, with 15 bases left in between. Per the germline V gene, CDR1 is SGHAT and CDR2 is FQNNGV. CDR3 length: 15 residues. The CDR3 sequence is CASSLAHRADDGYTF. The CDR3, as DNA: TGTGCCAGCAGCTTAGCCCACAGGGCTGATGATGGCTACACCTTC. Full variable domain (outside the CDR3, taken from reference TRBV11-2 and TRBJ1-2): EAGVAQSPRYKIIEKRQSVAFWCNPISGHATLYWYQQILGQGPKLLIQFQNNGVVDDSQLPKDRFSAERLKGVDSTLKIQPAKLEDSAVYLCASSLAHRADDGYTFGSGTRLTVV.

This clonotype was observed a handful of times. The chain couples TRBV20-1 to TRBJ2-5; the match to TRBD1 covers 9 bases. The CDR3 loop spans 19 amino acids. Germline values: CDR1 DFQATT, CDR2 SNEGSKA (reference sequence). V lost 3 bases and J lost 4; bases outside the gene matches: 21. The CDR3 protein is CSASPILGDRAEGIETQYF. The CDR3, as DNA: TGCAGTGCTAGTCCCATATTAGGGGACAGGGCTGAGGGGATAGAGACCCAGTACTTC.

J is TRBJ2-3 and V is TRBV12-3 or TRBV12-4; D is tentatively TRBD1 or TRBD2 (5 bases each). The germline V and J ends were trimmed by 6 bases and 1 base, with 5 bases remaining between them. The CDR3 is made up of 12 amino acids. The CDR3 region is CASRGRTDTQYF. The CDR3 region has the DNA TGTGCCAGCAGGGGACGCACAGATACGCAGTATTTT.

There are many counts of this clonotype. The genes are TRBV20-1 and TRBJ2-3, with D possibly TRBD1 on 7 matching bases. This CDR3 comprises 14 residues. CDR1 and CDR2 from the germline V gene are DFQATT and SNEGSKA (reference sequence). V lost 6 bases to trimming and J lost 0 bases, with 13 bases between them. The CDR3 spells CSATTGTSTDTQYF. The DNA of the CDR3 is TGCAGTGCCACGACAGGGACTAGCACAGATACGCAGTATTTT.

This clonotype was observed many times. The CDR3 DNA sequence: TGCGCCAGCAGCGTGGGGGGACCGTTTGGCAATGAGCAGTTCTTC. This codes for CASSVGGPFGNEQFF. The chain carries TRBV5-1 and TRBJ2-1, with a weak D call TRBD2 (6 bases). Trimming cost V 4 bases and J 6 bases, with 17 bases left between them. This CDR3 contains 15 residues. The germline V gene has CDR1 SGHRS and CDR2 YFSETQ.